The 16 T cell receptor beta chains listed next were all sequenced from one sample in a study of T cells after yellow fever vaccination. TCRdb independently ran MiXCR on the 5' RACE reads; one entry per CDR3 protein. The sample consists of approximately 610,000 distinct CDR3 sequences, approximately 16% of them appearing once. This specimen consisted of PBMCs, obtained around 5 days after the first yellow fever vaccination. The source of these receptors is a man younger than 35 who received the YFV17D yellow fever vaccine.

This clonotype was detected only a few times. CDR3 region: CSAPLAGRQETQYF. As DNA, the CDR3 is TGCAGTGCTCCACTAGCGGGGAGACAAGAGACCCAGTACTTC. The chain combines TRBV20-1 with TRBJ2-5; 10 bases match TRBD2. Trimming cost V 5 bases and J 2 bases; bases outside gene matches: 5. CDR3 length equals 14 residues. The germline V gene encodes CDR1 DFQATT and CDR2 SNEGSKA (reference sequence).

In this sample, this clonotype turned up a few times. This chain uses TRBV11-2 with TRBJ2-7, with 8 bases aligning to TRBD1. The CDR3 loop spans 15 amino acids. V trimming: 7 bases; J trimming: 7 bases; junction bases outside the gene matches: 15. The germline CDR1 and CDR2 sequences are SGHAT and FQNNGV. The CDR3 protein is CASIPLPRGRKEQYF. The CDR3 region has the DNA TGTGCCAGCATCCCCCTGCCCAGGGGGCGAAAAGAGCAGTACTTC.

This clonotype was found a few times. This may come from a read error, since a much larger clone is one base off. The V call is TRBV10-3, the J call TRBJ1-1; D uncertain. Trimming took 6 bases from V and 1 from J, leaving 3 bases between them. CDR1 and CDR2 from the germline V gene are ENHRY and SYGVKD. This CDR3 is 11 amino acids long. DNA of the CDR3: TGTGCCATCAGGGAGAACACTGAAGCTTTCTTT. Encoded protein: CAIRENTEAFF.

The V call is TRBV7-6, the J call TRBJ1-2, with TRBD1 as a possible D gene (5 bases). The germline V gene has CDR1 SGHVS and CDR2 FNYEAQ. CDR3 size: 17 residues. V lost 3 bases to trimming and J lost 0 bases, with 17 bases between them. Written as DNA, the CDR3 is TGTGCCAGCAGCTTGGGAGGGACTCCCACTTCTAACTATGGCTACACCTTC. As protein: CASSLGGTPTSNYGYTF. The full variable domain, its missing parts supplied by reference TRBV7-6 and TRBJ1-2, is GAGVSQSPRYKVTKRGQDVALRCDPISGHVSLYWYRQALGQGPEFLTYFNYEAQQDKSGLPNDRFSAERPEGSISTLTIQRTEQRDSAMYRCASSLGGTPTSNYGYTFGSGTRLTVV.

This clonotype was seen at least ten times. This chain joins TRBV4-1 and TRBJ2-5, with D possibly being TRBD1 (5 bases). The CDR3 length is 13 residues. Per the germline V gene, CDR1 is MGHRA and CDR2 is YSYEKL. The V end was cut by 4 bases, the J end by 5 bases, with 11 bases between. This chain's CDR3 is CASSLGALETQYF. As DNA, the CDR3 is TGCGCCAGCAGCCTAGGGGCGCTTGAGACCCAGTACTTC.

CDR3 loop: CASSVLENTGELFF. Written as DNA, the CDR3 is TGTGCCAGCAGCGTACTGGAGAACACCGGGGAGCTGTTTTTT. The V call is TRBV9, the J call TRBJ2-2; D not resolved. Deletions cut 1 base from V and 1 base from J, with 5 bases between. The CDR3 covers 14 residues. Germline V gives CDR1 SGDLS, CDR2 YYNGEE.

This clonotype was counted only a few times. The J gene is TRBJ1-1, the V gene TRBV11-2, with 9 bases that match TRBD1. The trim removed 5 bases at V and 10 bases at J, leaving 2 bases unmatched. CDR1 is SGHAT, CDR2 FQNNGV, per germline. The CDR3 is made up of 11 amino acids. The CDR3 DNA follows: TGTGCCAGCAGCCAGGGACAGGGAGCTTTCTTT. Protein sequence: CASSQGQGAFF.

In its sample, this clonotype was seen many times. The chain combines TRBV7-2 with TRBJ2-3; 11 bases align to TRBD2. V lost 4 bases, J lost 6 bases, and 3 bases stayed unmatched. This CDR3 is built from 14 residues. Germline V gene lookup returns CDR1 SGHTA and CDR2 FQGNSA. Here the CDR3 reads CASSSGTSGDTQYF. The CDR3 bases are TGTGCCAGCAGCTCTGGGACTAGCGGTGATACGCAGTATTTT.

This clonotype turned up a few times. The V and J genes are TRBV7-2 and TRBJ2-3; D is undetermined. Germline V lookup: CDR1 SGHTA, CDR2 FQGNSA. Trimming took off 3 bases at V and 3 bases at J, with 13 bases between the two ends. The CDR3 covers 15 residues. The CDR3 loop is CASSFFQTGTDTQYF. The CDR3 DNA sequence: TGTGCCAGCAGCTTTTTTCAGACCGGGACAGATACGCAGTATTTT.

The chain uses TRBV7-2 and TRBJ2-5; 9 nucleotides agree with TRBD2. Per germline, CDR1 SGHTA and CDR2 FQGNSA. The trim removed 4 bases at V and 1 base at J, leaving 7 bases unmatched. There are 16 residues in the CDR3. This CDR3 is CASSSLRGGPQETQYF. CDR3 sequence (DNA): TGTGCCAGCAGCTCCCTGCGGGGGGGGCCCCAAGAGACCCAGTACTTC. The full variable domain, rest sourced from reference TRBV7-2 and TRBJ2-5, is GAGVSQSPSNKVTEKGKDVELRCDPISGHTALYWYRQSLGQGLEFLIYFQGNSAPDKSGLPSDRFSAERTGGSVSTLTIQRTQQEDSAVYLCASSSLRGGPQETQYFGPGTRLLVL.

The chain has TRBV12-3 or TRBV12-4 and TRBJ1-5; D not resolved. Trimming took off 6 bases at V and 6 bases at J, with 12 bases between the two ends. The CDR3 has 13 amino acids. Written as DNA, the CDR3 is TGTGCCAGCAGCCCCCACGAGGCTCAGCCCCAGCATTTT. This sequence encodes CASSPHEAQPQHF.

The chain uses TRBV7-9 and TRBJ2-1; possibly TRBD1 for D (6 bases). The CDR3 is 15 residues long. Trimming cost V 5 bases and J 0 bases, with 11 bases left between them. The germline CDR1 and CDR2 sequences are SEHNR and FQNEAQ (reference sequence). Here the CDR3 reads CASSPPRGSYNEQFF. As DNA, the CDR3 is TGTGCCAGCAGCCCCCCCAGGGGCTCCTACAATGAGCAGTTCTTC.

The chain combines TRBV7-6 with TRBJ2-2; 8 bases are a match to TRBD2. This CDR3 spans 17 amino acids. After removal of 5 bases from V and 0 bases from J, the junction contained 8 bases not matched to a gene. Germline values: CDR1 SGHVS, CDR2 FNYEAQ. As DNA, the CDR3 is TGTGCCAGCAGCCAGAGGCGGGGGGCCTCGAACACCGGGGAGCTGTTTTTT. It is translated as CASSQRRGASNTGELFF.

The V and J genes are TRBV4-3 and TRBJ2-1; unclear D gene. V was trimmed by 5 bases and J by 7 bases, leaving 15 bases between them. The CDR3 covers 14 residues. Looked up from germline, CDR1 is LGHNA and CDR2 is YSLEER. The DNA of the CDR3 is TGCGCCAGCAGCTACCGCTTTTCTGCAAATGAGCAGTTCTTC. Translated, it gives CASSYRFSANEQFF.

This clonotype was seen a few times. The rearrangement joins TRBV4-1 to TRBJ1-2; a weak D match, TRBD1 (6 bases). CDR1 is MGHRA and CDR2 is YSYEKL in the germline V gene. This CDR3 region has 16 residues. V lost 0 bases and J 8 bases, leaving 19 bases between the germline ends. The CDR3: CASSQDAGAEKRGYTF. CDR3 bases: TGCGCCAGCAGCCAAGATGCGGGGGCCGAGAAGCGGGGCTACACCTTC.

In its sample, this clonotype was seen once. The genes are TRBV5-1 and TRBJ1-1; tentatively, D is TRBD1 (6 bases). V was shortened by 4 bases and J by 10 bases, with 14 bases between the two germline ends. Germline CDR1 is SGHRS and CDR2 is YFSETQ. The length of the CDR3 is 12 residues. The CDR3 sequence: CASSEPTGTAFF. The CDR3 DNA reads TGCGCCAGCAGCGAGCCCACAGGGACAGCTTTCTTT.